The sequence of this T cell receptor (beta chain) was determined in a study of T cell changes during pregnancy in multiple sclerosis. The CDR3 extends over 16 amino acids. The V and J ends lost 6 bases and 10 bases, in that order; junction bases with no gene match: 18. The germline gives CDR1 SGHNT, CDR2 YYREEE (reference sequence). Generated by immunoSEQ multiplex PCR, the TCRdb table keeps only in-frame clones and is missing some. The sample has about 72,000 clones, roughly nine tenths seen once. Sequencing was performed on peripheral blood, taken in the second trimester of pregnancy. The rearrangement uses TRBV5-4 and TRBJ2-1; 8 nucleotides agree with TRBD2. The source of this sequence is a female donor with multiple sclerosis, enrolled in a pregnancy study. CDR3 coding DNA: TGTGCCAGCAACGCAGCCAAGCGGGGGCCTCAGGAGGAGCAGTTCTTC. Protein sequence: CASNAAKRGPQEEQFF.